These T cell receptor beta chains were read from a single sample in a study of CD8 T cells in Susac syndrome. TCRdb independently ran MiXCR on the immunoSEQ multiplex PCR reads; one entry per CDR3 protein. Altogether about 100,000 distinct CDR3 sequences are present, 95% being singletons, with the ten largest covering 0.25% to 0.35%. Sequencing used CD8+ T cells from PBMCs. The receptors here all came from a human donor with Susac syndrome. CDR3s leave out the opening cysteine and the closing phenylalanine or tryptophan. Fields, in order: V gene, CDR3 protein.

v_call: TRBV20-1; cdr3_aa: SAREGPSTDTQY
v_call: TRBV29-1; cdr3_aa: SVQTLEVDYGYT
v_call: TRBV4-1; cdr3_aa: ASSWRDRDDEQF
v_call: TRBV6-2/TRBV6-3; cdr3_aa: ASSHRTPEAF
v_call: TRBV28; cdr3_aa: ASSLTAYEQY
v_call: TRBV29-1; cdr3_aa: SVGPSGSYNEQF
v_call: TRBV20-1; cdr3_aa: SARYRLDSYEQY
v_call: TRBV7-9; cdr3_aa: ASTGRANEQY
v_call: TRBV9; cdr3_aa: ASSVGRLAGAAPETQY
v_call: TRBV5-6; cdr3_aa: ASSFRGSSYEQY
v_call: TRBV9; cdr3_aa: AEGFYEQY